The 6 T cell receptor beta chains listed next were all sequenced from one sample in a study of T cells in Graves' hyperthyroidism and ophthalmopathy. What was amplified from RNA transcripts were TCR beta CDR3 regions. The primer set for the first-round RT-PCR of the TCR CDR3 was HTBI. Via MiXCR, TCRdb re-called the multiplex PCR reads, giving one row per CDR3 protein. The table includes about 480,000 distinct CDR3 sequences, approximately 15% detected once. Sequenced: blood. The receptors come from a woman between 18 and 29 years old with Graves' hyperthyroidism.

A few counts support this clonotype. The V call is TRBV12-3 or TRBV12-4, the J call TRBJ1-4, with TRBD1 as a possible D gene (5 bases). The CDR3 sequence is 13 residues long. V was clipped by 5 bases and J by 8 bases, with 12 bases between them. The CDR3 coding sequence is TGTGCCAGCAGTCCGACAGTAAAAGAAAAACTGTTTTTT. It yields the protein CASSPTVKEKLFF.

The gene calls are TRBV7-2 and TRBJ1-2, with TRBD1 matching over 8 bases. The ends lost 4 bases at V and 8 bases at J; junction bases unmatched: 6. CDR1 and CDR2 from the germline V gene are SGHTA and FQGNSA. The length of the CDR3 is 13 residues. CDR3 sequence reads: CASSSPGGLGYTF. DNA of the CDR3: TGTGCCAGCAGCTCCCCAGGGGGCTTAGGCTACACCTTC. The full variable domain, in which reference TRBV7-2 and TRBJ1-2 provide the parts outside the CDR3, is GAGVSQSPSNKVTEKGKDVELRCDPISGHTALYWYRQSLGQGLEFLIYFQGNSAPDKSGLPSDRFSAERTGGSVSTLTIQRTQQEDSAVYLCASSSPGGLGYTFGSGTRLTVV.

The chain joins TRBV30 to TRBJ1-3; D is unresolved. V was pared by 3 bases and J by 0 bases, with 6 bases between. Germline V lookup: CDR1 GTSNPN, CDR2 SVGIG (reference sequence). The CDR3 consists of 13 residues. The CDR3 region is CAWRPASGNTIYF. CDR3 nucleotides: TGTGCCTGGAGGCCCGCCTCTGGAAACACCATATATTTT.

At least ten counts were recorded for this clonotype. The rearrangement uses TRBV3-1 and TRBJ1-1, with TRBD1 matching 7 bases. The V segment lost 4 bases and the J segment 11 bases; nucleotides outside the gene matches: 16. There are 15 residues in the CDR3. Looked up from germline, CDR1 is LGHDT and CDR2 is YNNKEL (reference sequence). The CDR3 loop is CASSPQGRGFKGAFF. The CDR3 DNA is TGTGCCAGCAGCCCCCAAGGCAGGGGGTTCAAGGGTGCTTTCTTT.

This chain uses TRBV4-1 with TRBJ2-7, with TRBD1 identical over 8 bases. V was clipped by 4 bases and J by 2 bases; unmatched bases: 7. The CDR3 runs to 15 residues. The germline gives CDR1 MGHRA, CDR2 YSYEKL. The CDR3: CASSPSRDRPYEQYF. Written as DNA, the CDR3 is TGCGCCAGCAGCCCTTCCCGGGACAGGCCCTACGAGCAGTACTTC.

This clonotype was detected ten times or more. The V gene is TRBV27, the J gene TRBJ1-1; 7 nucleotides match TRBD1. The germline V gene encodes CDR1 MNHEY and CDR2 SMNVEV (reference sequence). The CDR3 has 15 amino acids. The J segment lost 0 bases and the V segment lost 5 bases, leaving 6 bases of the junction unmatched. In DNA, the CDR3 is TGTGCCAGCAGTCCACAAGGGACAGTGAACACTGAAGCTTTCTTT. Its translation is CASSPQGTVNTEAFF.